These T cell receptor beta chains were read from a single sample in a study of T cell responses to AZD1222 COVID-19 vaccine. Clones were read by immunoSEQ multiplex PCR, and TCRdb kept only the in-frame ones, dropping some. This sample has some 64,000 clones, with around 83% found just once. The starting material was peripheral blood, obtained on day 0 of AZD1222 vaccination. These receptors all stem from an adult in good health. The CDR3 runs from the conserved cysteine through the conserved F or W. Each record gives: V gene, clone size, J gene, D gene, CDR3 protein, CDR3 DNA. D genes are given only for firm matches. Size is omitted from some rows. Given values are once, few, many or a class for expanded clones.

v_call: TRBV13; clone_size: NA; j_call: TRBJ1-1; d_call: NA; cdr3_aa: CATTRGGQGGSEAFF; cdr3_nt: TGTGCCACTACGAGGGGTGGGCAGGGAGGCTCTGAAGCTTTCTTT
v_call: TRBV28; clone_size: NA; j_call: TRBJ1-2; d_call: NA; cdr3_aa: CASSLRGAYGYTF; cdr3_nt: TGTGCCAGCAGTTTACGGGGGGCCTATGGCTACACCTTC
v_call: TRBV7-9; clone_size: once; j_call: TRBJ1-4; d_call: NA; cdr3_aa: CASSLAQIKEKLFF; cdr3_nt: TGTGCCAGCAGCTTAGCACAGATCAAAGAAAAACTGTTTTTT
v_call: TRBV7-8; clone_size: NA; j_call: TRBJ2-5; d_call: TRBD1; cdr3_aa: CASSLFARGPQETQYF; cdr3_nt: TGTGCCAGCAGCTTATTCGCCAGGGGGCCCCAAGAGACCCAGTACTTC
v_call: TRBV30; clone_size: NA; j_call: TRBJ1-5; d_call: NA; cdr3_aa: CAWSVGQRNQPQHF; cdr3_nt: TGTGCCTGGAGTGTAGGCCAGCGCAATCAGCCCCAGCATTTT
v_call: TRBV2; clone_size: NA; j_call: TRBJ1-2; d_call: TRBD1; cdr3_aa: CASSGEQGLGYTF; cdr3_nt: TGTGCCAGCAGTGGGGAACAGGGGTTAGGCTACACCTTC
v_call: TRBV6-5; clone_size: many; j_call: TRBJ1-6; d_call: TRBD1; cdr3_aa: CASSYSTGGLNSPLHF; cdr3_nt: TGTGCCAGCAGTTACTCCACAGGGGGCCTTAATTCACCCCTCCACTTT
v_call: TRBV9; clone_size: NA; j_call: TRBJ1-6; d_call: NA; cdr3_aa: CASSPSPQGQYNSPLHF; cdr3_nt: TGTGCCAGCAGCCCTTCCCCGCAGGGACAATATAATTCACCCCTCCACTTT
v_call: TRBV5-6; clone_size: NA; j_call: TRBJ1-2; d_call: TRBD1; cdr3_aa: CASSGTGGIHYGYTF; cdr3_nt: TGTGCCAGCAGCGGGACAGGGGGCATCCACTATGGCTACACCTTC
v_call: TRBV19; clone_size: NA; j_call: TRBJ1-1; d_call: NA; cdr3_aa: CASIGDETEAFF; cdr3_nt: TGTGCCAGTATCGGGGATGAGACTGAAGCTTTCTTT
v_call: TRBV24-1; clone_size: NA; j_call: TRBJ2-5; d_call: NA; cdr3_aa: CATSEPPGETQYF; cdr3_nt: TGTGCCACCAGTGAGCCGCCGGGGGAGACCCAGTACTTC
v_call: TRBV19; clone_size: NA; j_call: TRBJ1-5; d_call: NA; cdr3_aa: CASTGSSNQPQHF; cdr3_nt: TGTGCCAGTACAGGGAGTAGCAATCAGCCCCAGCATTTT
v_call: TRBV18; clone_size: NA; j_call: TRBJ2-1; d_call: NA; cdr3_aa: CASSPMSDLSYNEQFF; cdr3_nt: TGTGCCAGCTCACCAATGTCGGACCTCTCCTACAATGAGCAGTTCTTC
v_call: TRBV28; clone_size: NA; j_call: TRBJ1-1; d_call: NA; cdr3_aa: CASSLLVGVGNTEAFF; cdr3_nt: TGTGCCAGCAGTTTATTGGTGGGGGTTGGTAACACTGAAGCTTTCTTT
v_call: TRBV28; clone_size: once; j_call: TRBJ1-6; d_call: NA; cdr3_aa: CASTPGRSSYNSPLHF; cdr3_nt: TGTGCCAGCACCCCGGGCCGGAGCTCCTATAATTCACCCCTCCACTTT
v_call: TRBV6-4; clone_size: NA; j_call: TRBJ2-3; d_call: NA; cdr3_aa: CASSDEPKGGIVQYF; cdr3_nt: TGTGCCAGCAGTGACGAGCCAAAAGGTGGGATCGTACAGTATTTT
v_call: TRBV4-2; clone_size: NA; j_call: TRBJ1-1; d_call: TRBD1; cdr3_aa: CASSQVPGGREAFF; cdr3_nt: TGTGCCAGCAGCCAAGTACCAGGGGGCCGTGAAGCTTTCTTT
v_call: TRBV7-9; clone_size: NA; j_call: TRBJ2-2; d_call: NA; cdr3_aa: CASSLYGFNGELFF; cdr3_nt: TGTGCCAGCAGCTTATATGGGTTTAACGGGGAGCTGTTTTTT
v_call: TRBV11-3; clone_size: NA; j_call: TRBJ2-1; d_call: NA; cdr3_aa: CASSLGANNEQFF; cdr3_nt: TGTGCCAGCAGCTTAGGTGCGAACAATGAGCAGTTCTTC
v_call: TRBV27; clone_size: NA; j_call: TRBJ1-2; d_call: TRBD1; cdr3_aa: CASSGWTGANYGYTF; cdr3_nt: TGTGCCAGCAGTGGATGGACAGGGGCTAACTATGGCTACACCTTC
v_call: TRBV18; clone_size: NA; j_call: TRBJ2-7; d_call: TRBD1; cdr3_aa: CASSLGTGETYEQYF; cdr3_nt: TGTGCCAGCTCACTCGGGACAGGGGAAACCTACGAGCAGTACTTC
v_call: TRBV19; clone_size: NA; j_call: TRBJ2-1; d_call: NA; cdr3_aa: CASSITVGSYNEQFF; cdr3_nt: TGTGCCAGTAGTATAACAGTTGGCTCCTACAATGAGCAGTTCTTC
v_call: TRBV30; clone_size: NA; j_call: TRBJ1-2; d_call: NA; cdr3_aa: CAWTGRVWKNGYTF; cdr3_nt: TGTGCCTGGACCGGGAGGGTGTGGAAAAATGGCTACACCTTC
v_call: TRBV5-4; clone_size: once; j_call: TRBJ1-1; d_call: NA; cdr3_aa: CASSLVRGNTEAFF; cdr3_nt: TGTGCCAGCAGCTTGGTTCGGGGGAACACTGAAGCTTTCTTT
v_call: TRBV11-3; clone_size: NA; j_call: TRBJ2-1; d_call: TRBD2; cdr3_aa: CASSKSGGVYNEQFF; cdr3_nt: TGTGCCAGCAGCAAGAGCGGGGGGGTTTACAATGAGCAGTTCTTC
v_call: TRBV7-9; clone_size: NA; j_call: TRBJ1-2; d_call: NA; cdr3_aa: CASSPVGGFNYGYTF; cdr3_nt: TGTGCCAGCAGCCCGGTTGGAGGGTTCAACTATGGCTACACCTTC
v_call: TRBV2; clone_size: NA; j_call: TRBJ1-4; d_call: NA; cdr3_aa: CASSAGEDEKLFF; cdr3_nt: TGTGCCAGCAGTGCTGGGGAGGATGAAAAACTGTTTTTT
v_call: TRBV11-2; clone_size: NA; j_call: TRBJ2-5; d_call: NA; cdr3_aa: CASSPQGASGAPRETQYF; cdr3_nt: TGTGCCAGCAGCCCGCAGGGGGCTAGCGGGGCTCCTCGGGAGACCCAGTACTTC
v_call: TRBV2; clone_size: few; j_call: TRBJ1-1; d_call: TRBD1; cdr3_aa: CASSTNAGGSSEAFF; cdr3_nt: TGTGCCAGCAGTACTAATGCAGGGGGAAGCTCTGAAGCTTTCTTT
v_call: TRBV4-1; clone_size: few; j_call: TRBJ1-1; d_call: TRBD1; cdr3_aa: CASSPLTTGGFAFF; cdr3_nt: TGCGCCAGCAGCCCCCTGACGACAGGGGGCTTTGCTTTCTTT
v_call: TRBV30; clone_size: NA; j_call: TRBJ2-7; d_call: TRBD1; cdr3_aa: CASRTGDNYEQYF; cdr3_nt: TGTGCCTCGAGGACAGGGGACAATTACGAGCAGTACTTC
v_call: TRBV6-2/TRBV6-3; clone_size: NA; j_call: TRBJ1-3; d_call: NA; cdr3_aa: CASSDGAMGNTIYF; cdr3_nt: TGTGCCAGCAGTGACGGCGCTATGGGAAACACCATATATTTT
v_call: TRBV5-1; clone_size: NA; j_call: TRBJ1-5; d_call: NA; cdr3_aa: CASREGVSNQPQHF; cdr3_nt: TGCGCCAGCAGGGAGGGGGTGAGCAATCAGCCCCAGCATTTT
v_call: TRBV6-6; clone_size: NA; j_call: TRBJ1-6; d_call: NA; cdr3_aa: CASSYSGNNSPLHF; cdr3_nt: TGTGCCAGCAGTTATAGCGGGAATAATTCACCCCTCCACTTT
v_call: TRBV25-1; clone_size: NA; j_call: TRBJ1-1; d_call: NA; cdr3_aa: CASSIRMGAEAFF; cdr3_nt: TGTGCCAGCAGTATCAGGATGGGAGCTGAAGCTTTCTTT
v_call: TRBV29-1; clone_size: NA; j_call: TRBJ2-5; d_call: NA; cdr3_aa: CSVPGLLAATQYF; cdr3_nt: TGCAGCGTTCCGGGACTCCTAGCTGCTACCCAGTACTTC
v_call: TRBV5-1; clone_size: NA; j_call: TRBJ2-7; d_call: NA; cdr3_aa: CASVDISGASEQYF; cdr3_nt: TGCGCCAGCGTCGACATTTCCGGGGCTTCCGAGCAGTACTTC
v_call: TRBV2; clone_size: once; j_call: TRBJ2-3; d_call: TRBD2; cdr3_aa: CASSVDSGGAADTQYF; cdr3_nt: TGTGCCAGCTCTGTCGATAGCGGGGGGGCGGCAGATACGCAGTATTTT